The 23 T cell receptor beta chains listed next were all sequenced from one sample in a study of blood T cell repertoires in COVID-19. Assay used: immunoSEQ multiplex PCR; TCRdb lists only in-frame clones, some missing. The table records about 88,000 clones, roughly 72% of them present only once. Sample: peripheral blood. These receptors all come from a woman aged 55-70 years in a cohort sampled during active or convalescent COVID-19.

The V call is TRBV5-1, the J call TRBJ2-2, with TRBD2 identical over 9 bases. Losses at the gene ends were 0 bases for V and 4 bases for J; bases not matched to a gene: 7. From germline, CDR1 is SGHRS and CDR2 YFSETQ. The CDR3 totals 17 residues. The CDR3 region is CASSLEPRGGVTGELFF. The CDR3 region has the DNA TGCGCCAGCAGCTTGGAGCCGCGGGGGGGCGTCACCGGGGAGCTGTTTTTT.

This sequence joins TRBV5-4 and TRBJ2-1; 13 nucleotides line up with TRBD2. This CDR3 contains 17 residues. Germline values: CDR1 SGHNT, CDR2 YYREEE (reference sequence). The V gene end was trimmed by 4 bases and the J gene end by 7 bases; junction bases not matched to a gene: 11. The CDR3 loop is CASSTGLAGAFGNEQFF. CDR3 in DNA: TGTGCCAGCAGCACCGGACTAGCGGGGGCCTTCGGGAATGAGCAGTTCTTC. Full variable domain (rest looked up from reference TRBV5-4 and TRBJ2-1): ETGVTQSPTHLIKTRGQQVTLRCSSQSGHNTVSWYQQALGQGPQFIFQYYREEENGRGNFPPRFSGLQFPNYSSELNVNALELDDSALYLCASSTGLAGAFGNEQFFGPGTRLTVL.

The chain has TRBV2 and TRBJ1-5, with no clear D. This CDR3 has 15 amino acids. CDR1 SNHLY and CDR2 FYNNEI come from the germline V gene. V was trimmed by 6 bases and J by 0 bases, leaving 12 bases between them. CDR3 bases: TGTGCCAGCAGCCAGGATGGGTATAGCAATCAGCCCCAGCATTTT. Its translation is CASSQDGYSNQPQHF.

This chain uses TRBV5-5 with TRBJ1-1, with 7 bases aligning to TRBD1. The CDR3 is made up of 14 amino acids. CDR1 and CDR2 from the germline V gene are SGHKS and YYEKEE (reference sequence). V was clipped by 0 bases and J by 7 bases; unmatched bases: 6. Here the CDR3 DNA reads TGTGCCAGCAGCTTGGTAGGGGCAGGGGGTGAAGCTTTCTTT. Protein: CASSLVGAGGEAFF. The variable domain in full, with the rest retrieved from reference TRBV5-5 and TRBJ1-1, is DAGVTQSPTHLIKTRGQQVTLRCSPISGHKSVSWYQQVLGQGPQFIFQYYEKEERGRGNFPDRFSARQFPNYSSELNVNALLLGDSALYLCASSLVGAGGEAFFGQGTRLTVV.

The count of this clone is one. The chain recombines TRBV7-9 with TRBJ2-2; possible D gene TRBD2, 5 bases. This CDR3 is 15 amino acids long. Germline assignment: CDR1 SEHNR and CDR2 FQNEAQ (reference sequence). Trimming stripped 0 bases from V and 4 bases from J, with 9 bases between. This CDR3 is CASSLARGGTGELFF. In DNA, the CDR3 is TGTGCCAGCAGCTTAGCTCGGGGTGGCACCGGGGAGCTGTTTTTT.

The chain combines TRBV13 with TRBJ1-1, with TRBD1 as a possible D gene (5 bases). Per germline, CDR1 PRHDT and CDR2 FYEKMQ (reference sequence). Trimming pared 2 bases from V and 4 bases from J, leaving 11 bases between. There are 14 residues in the CDR3. The CDR3 here is CASSLTGGGTEAFF. As DNA, the CDR3 is TGTGCCAGCAGCTTAACCGGGGGAGGCACTGAAGCTTTCTTT.

This CDR3 reads CASSLGGSANEKLFF. The DNA of the CDR3 is TGTGCCAGCAGCCTTGGAGGGTCGGCTAATGAAAAACTGTTTTTT. The rearrangement joins TRBV11-2 to TRBJ1-4; D not resolved. V was shortened by 5 bases and J by 3 bases, with 13 bases between the two germline ends. Germline V gives CDR1 SGHAT, CDR2 FQNNGV. The CDR3 is 15 residues long. Full variable domain (outside the CDR3, taken from reference TRBV11-2 and TRBJ1-4): EAGVAQSPRYKIIEKRQSVAFWCNPISGHATLYWYQQILGQGPKLLIQFQNNGVVDDSQLPKDRFSAERLKGVDSTLKIQPAKLEDSAVYLCASSLGGSANEKLFFGSGTQLSVL.

A few counts support this clone. The chain is built from TRBV7-3 and TRBJ2-2, with a possible D match to TRBD2 (5 bases). Between the trimmed V and J ends, which lost 1 base and 6 bases, there was a span of 15 bases. Germline-derived CDR1 and CDR2 are SGHTA and FQGTGA. The CDR3 is 16 amino acids. The CDR3 nucleotides are TGTGCCAGCAGCTTAATGGCTCCGGGGTCAGCCGGGGAGCTGTTTTTT. It translates to CASSLMAPGSAGELFF. The entire variable domain, with the rest obtained from reference TRBV7-3 and TRBJ2-2, is as follows: GAGVSQTPSNKVTEKGKYVELRCDPISGHTALYWYRQSLGQGPEFLIYFQGTGAADDSGLPNDRFFAVRPEGSVSTLKIQRTERGDSAVYLCASSLMAPGSAGELFFGEGSRLTVL.

The chain uses TRBV4-2 and TRBJ1-2, with D tentatively TRBD1 (5 bases). The CDR3 sequence is 17 residues long. Germline V gene data show CDR1 as LGHNA and CDR2 as YNFKEQ. Between the trimmed V and J ends, which lost 2 bases and 4 bases, there was a span of 20 bases. For the CDR3, the DNA is TGTGCCAGCAGCCAAACCACCCAGGGTCAAGGAATCTATGGCTACACCTTC. This codes for CASSQTTQGQGIYGYTF.

This clone was detected only a few times. The chain combines TRBV5-1 with TRBJ2-5; 9 nucleotides line up with TRBD2. The CDR3 runs 13 residues. The V segment lost 4 bases and the J segment 4 bases; nucleotides outside the gene matches: 2. Germline CDR1 and CDR2: SGHRS and YFSETQ. The CDR3 reads CASSIAGVETQYF. CDR3 nucleotide sequence: TGCGCCAGCAGCATAGCGGGGGTAGAGACCCAGTACTTC.

J is TRBJ2-1 and V is TRBV30; maybe TRBD2 (6 bases). CDR3 length equals 15 residues. V was clipped by 0 bases and J by 0 bases, with 9 bases between them. Germline-derived CDR1 and CDR2 are GTSNPN and SVGIG (reference sequence). The DNA for the CDR3 is TGTGCCTGGAGTGTAGGAGGGATCTCCTACAATGAGCAGTTCTTC. Amino acids: CAWSVGGISYNEQFF.

This rearrangement joins TRBV6-5 to TRBJ1-2; 9 nucleotides align to TRBD1. The V gene's germline CDR1 is MNHEY and CDR2 SVGAGI. The CDR3 length is 15 residues. V was clipped by 5 bases and J by 4 bases; unmatched bases: 8. DNA of the CDR3: TGTGCCAGCAGTCGTGGACAGGGGAGCTCCTATGGCTACACCTTC. It translates to CASSRGQGSSYGYTF.

The chain employs TRBV11-2 and TRBJ2-5; D is unresolved. V was cut by 2 bases and J by 5 bases, with 6 bases left in between. Germline loops: CDR1 SGHAT, CDR2 FQNNGV. The CDR3 runs to 12 residues. Here the CDR3 DNA reads TGTGCCAGCAGCTTAAGGCGGGAGACCCAGTACTTC. Amino acid sequence: CASSLRRETQYF.

The chain joins TRBV11-3 to TRBJ2-7; 7 bases map to TRBD1. The germline CDR1 and CDR2 sequences are SGHNT and YENEEA. The CDR3 is made up of 17 amino acids. Unmatched junction bases numbered 12, after V lost 2 bases and J lost 2 bases. DNA of the CDR3: TGTGCCAGCAGCTTACGTGAGGGGGCTAGGTGGACCTACGAGCAGTACTTC. Amino acid sequence: CASSLREGARWTYEQYF.

The rearrangement uses TRBV13 and TRBJ1-5, with TRBD1 matching 10 bases. CDR1 is PRHDT, CDR2 FYEKMQ, per germline (reference sequence). J gave up 1 base and V 5 bases, and 26 bases lay outside the gene matches. The CDR3 runs to 23 residues. The CDR3 region has the DNA TGTGCCAGCAGCAAACACGAAAAACGACTAAGGACAGGGGGAGGGATGAGCAATCAGCCCCAGCATTTT. It encodes CASSKHEKRLRTGGGMSNQPQHF.

The chain combines TRBV5-1 with TRBJ2-7, with a possible D match to TRBD1 (7 bases). This CDR3 has 14 amino acids. Deletions cut 2 bases from V and 5 bases from J, with 14 bases between. CDR1 SGHRS and CDR2 YFSETQ come from the germline V gene. CDR3 amino acids: CASSLRQGLNEQYF. CDR3 DNA: TGCGCCAGCAGCTTAAGACAGGGACTGAACGAGCAGTACTTC.

In its sample, this clone was seen a few times. V gene TRBV15 combines with J gene TRBJ2-7; 10 nucleotides agree with TRBD1. CDR1 is LNHNV, CDR2 YYDKDF, per germline (reference sequence). Unmatched junction bases numbered 6, after V lost 4 bases and J lost 6 bases. The CDR3 loop spans 14 amino acids. The CDR3 protein is CATSTKGQGTEQYF. DNA for the CDR3: TGTGCCACCAGCACAAAGGGACAGGGGACCGAGCAGTACTTC.

The V call is TRBV20-1, the J call TRBJ2-5, with D possibly TRBD2 on 6 matching bases. Trimming took off 3 bases at V and 1 base at J, with 15 bases between the two ends. In germline, CDR1 is DFQATT, CDR2 SNEGSKA (reference sequence). There are 15 residues in the CDR3. In DNA form, the CDR3 reads TGCAGTGCTAGTTCCGGCGGGGCCCTCCAAGAGACCCAGTACTTC. Its protein is CSASSGGALQETQYF.

V gene TRBV4-1 combines with J gene TRBJ2-3, with TRBD2 matching 11 bases. After removal of 4 bases from V and 0 bases from J, the junction contained 3 bases not matched to a gene. CDR1 and CDR2 (germline): MGHRA, YSYEKL. CDR3 size: 16 residues. The CDR3 here is CASSRGLAESTDTQYF. The CDR3 region has the DNA TGCGCCAGCAGCCGGGGACTAGCGGAGAGCACAGATACGCAGTATTTT.

The CDR3 here is CASSFGPNSPLHF. The DNA for the CDR3 is TGTGCCAGCAGCTTTGGCCCCAATTCACCCCTCCACTTT. The V and J genes are TRBV7-9 and TRBJ1-6; no clear D. Germline CDR1 SEHNR, CDR2 FQNEAQ (reference sequence). The CDR3 consists of 13 residues. The V gene lost 3 bases and the J gene lost 7 bases, with 7 bases spanning the gap.

The chain employs TRBV5-1 and TRBJ1-1; TRBD1 matches 9 bases. This CDR3 region has 16 residues. CDR1 and CDR2 from the germline V gene are SGHRS and YFSETQ. J lost 3 bases, V lost 5 bases, and 11 bases had no gene match. The CDR3 bases are TGCGCCAGCAGGGCCCCCTACAGGGGGCAGGACACTGAAGCTTTCTTT. Residues: CASRAPYRGQDTEAFF.

The chain combines TRBV7-9 with TRBJ1-1; TRBD1 might be the D (5 bases). With 6 bases removed from V and 6 bases from J, the gap between germline ends came to 17 bases. CDR3 length: 14 amino acids. Germline V gene lookup returns CDR1 SEHNR and CDR2 FQNEAQ (reference sequence). Here the CDR3 reads CASSQITGNAEAFF. The DNA for the CDR3 is TGTGCCAGCAGTCAAATCACAGGTAACGCTGAAGCTTTCTTT.

The rearrangement joins TRBV7-9 to TRBJ1-5; D not certain. CDR3 length equals 15 residues. The V end lost 4 bases, the J end lost 6 bases, and 16 bases lay between the germline ends. Germline-derived CDR1 and CDR2 are SEHNR and FQNEAQ (reference sequence). This CDR3 reads CASSSEELDSQPQHF. DNA of the CDR3: TGTGCCAGCAGCTCGGAGGAATTGGATAGTCAGCCCCAGCATTTT.